The rows below give T cell receptor beta chains drawn from one sample of a study of beta chain features in type 1 diabetes. Assay used: immunoSEQ multiplex PCR; TCRdb lists only in-frame clones, some missing. The table records 500,000 to 700,000 clones, about 14% of them present only once. Source material: naive CD4+ T cells from blood. These TCRs come from a man between 18 and 35 years old in good health. Both conserved end residues are part of each CDR3. Each record gives: V gene, D gene, clone size, J gene, CDR3 protein, CDR3 DNA. D genes are given only for firm matches. Expanded clones get a size class; other rows say once, few or many, or leave the size out.

v_gene: TRBV9
d_gene: NA
abundance: few
j_gene: TRBJ2-3
CDR3aa: CASSVSVADTQYF
CDR3nt: TGTGCCAGCAGCGTTAGCGTGGCAGATACGCAGTATTTT

v_gene: TRBV7-9
d_gene: NA
abundance: NA
j_gene: TRBJ1-5
CDR3aa: CASSLAGSPNQPQHF
CDR3nt: TGTGCCAGCAGCTTAGCCGGGAGCCCCAATCAGCCCCAGCATTTT

v_gene: TRBV7-3
d_gene: TRBD1
abundance: few
j_gene: TRBJ1-1
CDR3aa: CASSSDRLNTEAFF
CDR3nt: TGTGCCAGCAGCTCGGACAGGCTGAACACTGAAGCTTTCTTT

v_gene: TRBV2
d_gene: NA
abundance: NA
j_gene: TRBJ2-1
CDR3aa: CASSEFGGASNEQFF
CDR3nt: TGTGCCAGCAGTGAATTCGGAGGGGCCAGCAATGAGCAGTTCTTC

v_gene: TRBV30
d_gene: NA
abundance: few
j_gene: TRBJ1-2
CDR3aa: CAWSPLRGANYGYTF
CDR3nt: TGTGCCTGGAGTCCCCTCAGGGGAGCGAACTATGGCTACACCTTC

v_gene: TRBV18
d_gene: NA
abundance: few
j_gene: TRBJ1-1
CDR3aa: CASSPGPGNTEAFF
CDR3nt: TGTGCCAGCTCACCAGGGCCAGGGAACACTGAAGCTTTCTTT

v_gene: TRBV28
d_gene: TRBD1
abundance: NA
j_gene: TRBJ1-2
CDR3aa: CASSPFRGGAIRRDRAKGYTF
CDR3nt: TGTGCCAGCAGTCCTTTCCGCGGGGGTGCGATCCGCAGGGACAGGGCTAAAGGCTACACCTTC

v_gene: TRBV14
d_gene: TRBD2
abundance: few
j_gene: TRBJ2-2
CDR3aa: CASRREGPGELFF
CDR3nt: TGTGCCAGCCGCCGGGAGGGTCCCGGGGAGCTGTTTTTT

v_gene: TRBV4-3
d_gene: NA
abundance: few
j_gene: TRBJ1-1
CDR3aa: CASSQDLDTEAFF
CDR3nt: TGCGCCAGCAGCCAAGATCTTGACACTGAAGCTTTCTTT

v_gene: TRBV7-9
d_gene: TRBD1
abundance: NA
j_gene: TRBJ1-4
CDR3aa: CASSAAGTGSEKLFF
CDR3nt: TGTGCCAGCAGCGCAGCCGGGACAGGGAGTGAAAAACTGTTTTTT

v_gene: TRBV19
d_gene: NA
abundance: few
j_gene: TRBJ1-1
CDR3aa: CASTVGAGPEAFF
CDR3nt: TGTGCCAGTACGGTGGGCGCTGGGCCTGAAGCTTTCTTT